This T cell receptor beta chain was observed in a study of T-cell reconstitution after alpha-beta-depleted transplantation in children. This clonotype was seen more than once but under ten times. The V end lost 3 bases, the J end lost 3 bases, and 17 bases lay between the germline ends. This CDR3 has 16 amino acids. From germline, CDR1 is SGDLS and CDR2 YYNGEE. Researchers prepared the TCRbeta library using unique molecular identifiers, the study reports. A single record per CDR3 protein comes from TCRdb applying MiXCR to the PCR reads. The sample shows approximately 640,000 distinct CDR3 sequences, around 16% of them seen only once.

The TCR comes from a human donor who donated a stem cell graft to a child with acute myeloid leukemia. This chain joins TRBV9 and TRBJ2-3, with TRBD2 as a possible D gene (6 bases). The sample in question was PBMCs from the stem cell graft donor, obtained from the stem cell graft. The CDR3 bases are TGTGCCAGCAGCGCCTCCTCAGGAGGGCAGACAGATACGCAGTATTTT. This gives the protein CASSASSGGQTDTQYF.